A single sample is the source of the 18 T cell receptor beta chains below, sequenced in a study of cytomegalovirus exposure and HLA in healthy donors. Amplification used 60 Vbeta primers and 13 Jbeta primers. Some clones are missing from TCRdb's copy, which holds only in-frame ones; the method was immunoSEQ multiplex PCR. The sample yields around 180,000 clones, roughly 80% seen once. The sequencing sample was made of PBMCs. These receptors all stem from a male donor in good health and CMV-seronegative.

This clone has only a few counts. The CDR3 protein is CATLPVPGDEQFF. DNA for the CDR3: TGTGCCACGCTCCCAGTTCCCGGGGATGAGCAGTTCTTC. The V gene is TRBV10-3, the J gene TRBJ2-1; possibly TRBD2 for D (5 bases). Trimming removed 10 bases at V and 8 bases at J, with 18 bases between. Germline V lookup: CDR1 ENHRY, CDR2 SYGVKD. CDR3 length: 13 residues.

V is TRBV4-1 and J is TRBJ2-3; no definite D call. Trimming took 0 bases from V and 0 from J, leaving 19 bases between them. Looked up from germline, CDR1 is MGHRA and CDR2 is YSYEKL. This CDR3 has 19 amino acids. The CDR3 coding sequence is TGCGCCAGCAGCCAAGATTTCCCTGCCCAGGCTTCTAGCACAGATACGCAGTATTTT. Encoded protein: CASSQDFPAQASSTDTQYF.

The genes are TRBV28 and TRBJ2-7; D is unclear. V lost 2 bases, J lost 0 bases, and 5 bases lay in between. CDR3 length equals 13 residues. Germline CDR1 and CDR2: MDHEN and SYDVKM. The chain's CDR3 is CASSLPSSYEQYF. The CDR3 coding sequence is TGTGCCAGCAGTTTACCGAGCTCCTACGAGCAGTACTTC.

The chain employs TRBV25-1 and TRBJ2-5; 9 nucleotides line up with TRBD2. CDR1 MGHDK and CDR2 SYGVNS come from the germline V gene. V was pared by 4 bases and J by 4 bases, with 10 bases of the junction left unmatched. The CDR3 has 16 residues. Here the CDR3 DNA reads TGTGCCAGCAGTGCGGGCGGGAGGGATGTGGGAGAGACCCAGTACTTC. It specifies CASSAGGRDVGETQYF.

The count of this clone is one. The chain has TRBV7-9 and TRBJ2-7; 8 nucleotides line up with TRBD1. Trimming took 3 bases from V and 1 from J; bases not matched to a gene: 5. Germline V gene sequence: CDR1 SEHNR, CDR2 FQNEAQ (reference sequence). This CDR3 contains 15 residues. This CDR3 is CASSFKGQGSYEQYF. The DNA of the CDR3 is TGTGCCAGCAGCTTCAAAGGACAGGGATCCTACGAGCAGTACTTC.

The chain recombines TRBV6-5 with TRBJ1-2, with a possible D match to TRBD1 (6 bases). The length of the CDR3 is 15 residues. Germline V CDR1 and CDR2: MNHEY, SVGAGI. V lost 0 bases, J lost 2 bases, and 10 bases lay in between. The CDR3 sequence: CASSYSGGTNYGYTF. The CDR3 region has the DNA TGTGCCAGCAGTTACTCAGGGGGAACCAACTATGGCTACACCTTC.

This clone was found once. The V gene is TRBV27, the J gene TRBJ2-6; D remains ambiguous. CDR3 length: 15 residues. The germline CDR1 and CDR2 sequences are MNHEY and SMNVEV (reference sequence). The V and J ends lost 4 bases and 0 bases respectively, with 7 bases between them. CDR3 nucleotide sequence: TGTGCCAGCAGTTCCCTCTTCTCTGGGGCCAACGTCCTGACTTTC. Translating gives CASSSLFSGANVLTF.

V and J are TRBV12-5 and TRBJ2-5, with 7 bases that match TRBD1. V shed 6 bases and J 3 bases; nucleotides not matched to a gene: 13. The CDR3 has 16 residues. Germline V CDR1 and CDR2: LGHNT, FRNRAP. The DNA of the CDR3 is TGTGCTAGTGGCTTCAATGACAGGGAGAGGAAAGAGACCCAGTACTTC. Translation: CASGFNDRERKETQYF.

The chain is built from TRBV11-1 and TRBJ1-1; possibly TRBD1 for D (5 bases). CDR3 length: 14 residues. The V end was cut by 2 bases, the J end by 4 bases, with 11 bases between. In germline, CDR1 is SGHAT, CDR2 FQDESV (reference sequence). The CDR3 region has the DNA TGTGCCAGCAGCTTAACGGGGGGGAGCACTGAAGCTTTCTTT. It encodes CASSLTGGSTEAFF.

This chain connects TRBV19 to TRBJ2-7; 14 bases are shared with TRBD2. Germline CDR1 reads LNHDA; CDR2 reads SQIVND (reference sequence). V was clipped by 4 bases and J by 4 bases; unmatched bases: 3. CDR3 length equals 15 residues. CDR3: CASSTGLAGAYEQYF. CDR3 coding DNA: TGTGCCAGTAGTACGGGACTAGCGGGAGCTTACGAGCAGTACTTC.

This chain uses TRBV28 with TRBJ2-5, with 7 bases aligning to TRBD2. The V and J ends lost 7 bases and 5 bases, in that order; junction bases with no gene match: 10. The CDR3 has 14 residues. Germline V gene lookup returns CDR1 MDHEN and CDR2 SYDVKM. The CDR3 here is CASTGGGLVETQYF. CDR3 bases: TGTGCCAGCACTGGGGGGGGGTTGGTGGAGACCCAGTACTTC.

The J gene is TRBJ2-5, the V gene TRBV7-9; 7 nucleotides match TRBD1. The DNA matches TRBJ2-7 better at its end, which makes the J call doubtful. This CDR3 spans 13 amino acids. Germline V gene lookup returns CDR1 SEHNR and CDR2 FQNEAQ (reference sequence). The CDR3 loop reads CASSHGTDYEQYF. In DNA, the CDR3 is TGTGCCAGCAGCCATGGGACAGACTACGAGCAGTACTTC.

This clone was found a few times. The chain uses TRBV5-1 and TRBJ2-7; D possibly corresponds to TRBD1 (6 bases). Germline V gene lookup returns CDR1 SGHRS and CDR2 YFSETQ. Trimming stripped 0 bases from V and 3 bases from J, with 7 bases between. The CDR3 is 13 residues long. CDR3 bases: TGCGCCAGCAGCTTGGACAGGGACTACGAGCAGTACTTC. Translation gives CASSLDRDYEQYF.

The chain couples TRBV5-4 to TRBJ1-3; 8 nucleotides align to TRBD1. The V gene's germline CDR1 is SGHNT and CDR2 YYREEE (reference sequence). CDR3 length: 16 amino acids. Trimming took 1 base from V and 0 from J; bases not matched to a gene: 3. The DNA for the CDR3 is TGTGCCAGCAGCTTGCAGGGGGCCCCCTCTGGAAACACCATATATTTT. As protein: CASSLQGAPSGNTIYF.

The CDR3 loop is CASSVSGGNQPQHF. The DNA of the CDR3 is TGTGCCAGCAGCGTATCAGGCGGCAATCAGCCCCAGCATTTT. The J gene is TRBJ1-5, the V gene TRBV9, with D uncertain. This CDR3 comprises 14 residues. Germline V CDR1 and CDR2: SGDLS, YYNGEE. V shed 1 base and J shed 2 bases, with 7 bases lying between them. The full variable domain, with the rest looked up from reference TRBV9 and TRBJ1-5, is DSGVTQTPKHLITATGQRVTLRCSPRSGDLSVYWYQQSLDQGLQFLIQYYNGEERAKGNILERFSAQQFPDLHSELNLSSLELGDSALYFCASSVSGGNQPQHFGDGTRLSIL.

The V call is TRBV4-1, the J call TRBJ2-7; 11 nucleotides match TRBD1. Germline CDR1 is MGHRA and CDR2 is YSYEKL. V lost 1 base and J lost 7; bases outside the gene matches: 9. This CDR3 contains 16 residues. For the CDR3, the DNA is TGCGCCAGCAGCCAAGCCCCAGGACAGGGGGCGCCTGAGCAGTACTTC. Amino acids: CASSQAPGQGAPEQYF.

This rearrangement joins TRBV6-1 to TRBJ2-5, with TRBD1 matching 8 bases. Germline V gene lookup returns CDR1 MNHNS and CDR2 SASEGT. The trim removed 5 bases at V and 2 bases at J, leaving 4 bases unmatched. CDR3 length: 14 residues. CDR3 nucleotide sequence: TGTGCCAGCAGTACAGGGGGTATTCAAGAGACCCAGTACTTC. It encodes CASSTGGIQETQYF.

V usage is TRBV13 and J usage is TRBJ2-1; TRBD2 aligns across 11 bases. The germline V gene encodes CDR1 PRHDT and CDR2 FYEKMQ (reference sequence). The CDR3 extends over 14 amino acids. Unmatched junction bases numbered 1, after V lost 6 bases and J lost 3 bases. Here the CDR3 reads CASSSGGGYNEQFF. Here the CDR3 DNA reads TGTGCCAGCAGTAGCGGGGGGGGCTACAATGAGCAGTTCTTC.